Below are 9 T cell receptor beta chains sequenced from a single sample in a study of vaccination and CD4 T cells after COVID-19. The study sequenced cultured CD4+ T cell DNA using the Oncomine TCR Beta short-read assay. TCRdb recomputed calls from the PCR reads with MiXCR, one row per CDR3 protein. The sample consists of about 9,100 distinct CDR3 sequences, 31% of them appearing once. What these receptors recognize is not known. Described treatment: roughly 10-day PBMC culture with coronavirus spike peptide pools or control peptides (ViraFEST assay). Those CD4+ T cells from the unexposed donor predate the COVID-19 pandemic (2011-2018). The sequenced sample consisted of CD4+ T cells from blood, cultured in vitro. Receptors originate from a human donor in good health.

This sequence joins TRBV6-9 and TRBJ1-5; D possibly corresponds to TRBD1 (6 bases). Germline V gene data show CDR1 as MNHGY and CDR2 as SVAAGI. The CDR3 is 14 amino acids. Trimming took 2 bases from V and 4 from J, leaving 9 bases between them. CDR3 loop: CASSYRTENQPQHF. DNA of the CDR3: TGTGCCAGCAGTTATCGGACAGAGAATCAGCCCCAGCATTTT.

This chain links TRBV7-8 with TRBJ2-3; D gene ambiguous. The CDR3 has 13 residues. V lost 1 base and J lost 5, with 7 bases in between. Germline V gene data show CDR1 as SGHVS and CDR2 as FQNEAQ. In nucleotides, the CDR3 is TGTGCCAGCAGCTTAGGAACAGTAGATACGCAGTATTTT. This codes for CASSLGTVDTQYF.

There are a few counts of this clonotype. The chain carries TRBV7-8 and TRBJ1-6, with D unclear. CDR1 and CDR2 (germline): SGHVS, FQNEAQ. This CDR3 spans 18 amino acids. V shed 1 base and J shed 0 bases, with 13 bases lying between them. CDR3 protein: CASSLVRPSSSYNSPLHF. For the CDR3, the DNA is TGTGCCAGCAGCTTAGTACGGCCGTCGTCCTCCTATAATTCACCCCTCCACTTT.

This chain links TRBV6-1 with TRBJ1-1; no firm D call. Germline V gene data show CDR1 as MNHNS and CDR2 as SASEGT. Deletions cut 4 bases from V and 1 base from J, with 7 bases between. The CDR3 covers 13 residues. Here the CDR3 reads CASSVWENTEAFF. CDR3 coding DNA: TGTGCCAGCAGTGTATGGGAGAACACTGAAGCTTTCTTT.

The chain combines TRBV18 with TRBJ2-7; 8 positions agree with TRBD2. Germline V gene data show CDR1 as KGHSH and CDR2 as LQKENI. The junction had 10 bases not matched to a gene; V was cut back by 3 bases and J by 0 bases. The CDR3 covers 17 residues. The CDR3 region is CASSPRASGPLSYEQYF. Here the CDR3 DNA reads TGTGCCAGCTCACCGAGGGCTAGCGGGCCTCTCTCCTACGAGCAGTACTTC.

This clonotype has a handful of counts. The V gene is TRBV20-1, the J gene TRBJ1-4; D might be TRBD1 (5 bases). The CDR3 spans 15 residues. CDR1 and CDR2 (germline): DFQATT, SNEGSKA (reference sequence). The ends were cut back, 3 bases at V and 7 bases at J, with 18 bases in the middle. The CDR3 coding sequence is TGCAGTGCTAGTCCGGCCGGGGCGGAATCTGAAAAACTGTTTTTT. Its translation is CSASPAGAESEKLFF.

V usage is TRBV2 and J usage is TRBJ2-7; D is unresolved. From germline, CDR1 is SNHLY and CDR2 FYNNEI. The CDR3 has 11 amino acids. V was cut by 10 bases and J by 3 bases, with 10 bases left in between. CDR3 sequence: CATLTNYEQYF. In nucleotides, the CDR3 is TGTGCCACACTTACGAACTACGAGCAGTACTTC.

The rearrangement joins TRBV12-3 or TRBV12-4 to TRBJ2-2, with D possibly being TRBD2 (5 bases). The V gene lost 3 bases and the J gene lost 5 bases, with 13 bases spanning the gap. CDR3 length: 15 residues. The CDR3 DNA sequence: TGTGCCAGCAGTTTGGAGCAGCGGCGGACCGGGGAGCTGTTTTTT. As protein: CASSLEQRRTGELFF.

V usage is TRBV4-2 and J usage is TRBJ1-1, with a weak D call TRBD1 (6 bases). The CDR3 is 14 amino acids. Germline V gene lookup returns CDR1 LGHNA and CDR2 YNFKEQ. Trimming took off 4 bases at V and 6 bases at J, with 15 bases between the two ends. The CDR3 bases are TGTGCCAGCAGCCCGGGCGGAGGGGGGTCTGAAGCTTTCTTT. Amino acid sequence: CASSPGGGGSEAFF.